This T cell receptor beta chain was retrieved from a study of blood T cells in healthy people across ages (dated by TCRdb to between 2015 and 2017). Concerning the study at large: Template switching captured roughly one uniquely barcoded TCR beta cDNA molecule per two T cells in model experiments. Using deep sequencing normalized with unique cDNA molecular identifiers, the study measured how TCR beta repertoire diversity changes with age. The donors were split into four age groups: young (average about 15 years), middle-aged (39), aged (62) and long-lived (about 74). To avoid experimental bias, donors of different ages were distributed randomly across sequencing lanes. Using the same blood draw, the study looked at two additional independent replicas of 1 million unique cDNA reads for two donors, one aged 18 to 30 and the other aged 80 or older.

Systemically healthy Caucasian individuals from Russia, 39 in total and aged roughly 6 to 95 years, were included as donors. Each donor gave approximately 9.3 milliliters of peripheral blood, collected into EDTA-treated Vacutainer tubes. Ficoll-Paque density-gradient centrifugation was used to isolate PBMCs, with at least 6 million per sample. Trizol reagent was used to extract total RNA from PBMCs, with at least 5.5 micrograms per sample. Naive CD45RAhigh/CD27high T cell percentages were measured by flow cytometry on a PBMC aliquot from every donor. General findings and caveats noted by the study authors: Compared with the aged group, the long-lived group had more naive CD4+ T cells, fewer expanded clones and increased TCR diversity, suggesting age selection. Estimates of total diversity based on one million sequenced T cells were considered lower bounds and underestimates. Observed TCR beta diversity correlated strongly with the percentage of naive T cells measured by flow cytometry. Bulk unsorted PBMC profiling prevented conclusive comparison of naive and antigen-experienced compartments. The CMV infection status of donors was not known, potentially confounding age-related changes in expanded clonotypes. As age increased, observed TCR beta diversity per million T cells dropped in a roughly linear way, and a significant reduction was already evident by age roughly 40.

Points on this clonotype: Its binding antigen is unknown. Base qualities are not provided; no much larger clone lies one nucleotide away.

Library method: 5' RACE. A second PCR of roughly 7 to 11 cycles was performed with a sample-barcoded 5' primer and a J-beta primer mix. Each TCR beta cDNA molecule received a unique molecular identifier from a template-switch 5' adaptor carrying 12 random nucleotides. At least 2.5 million CDR3-containing paired-end reads were obtained from each sample. All of the RNA was converted into first-strand cDNA using the Mint cDNA synthesis kit, with a TRBC-specific oligonucleotide serving as the primer. After uracil-DNA glycosylase treatment, a first 18-cycle PCR used universal primers M1SS and BC2_uni_R on all cDNA. The paper's data handling went like this. For normalization, 1 million high-quality reads were randomly selected from each sample, with every read carrying a distinct molecular identifier. Reads with shared molecular identifiers were discarded instead of being binned into consensus sequences. CDR3 identification, clonotype clustering and error correction used MiTCR with a Q25 quality threshold and the strictest error-elimination algorithm. Lower-bound total TCR beta diversity was estimated with a nonparametric unseen species model using Euler transformation. The public reads were reprocessed in TCRdb via fastp at Q25 and MiXCR, keeping in-frame beta chains. For every CDR3 protein sequence, its rows merge into one entry that carries the most common genes and DNA. The V and J calls come from TCRdb's annotation, not from the publication. Here the sample has 1,800,000 or so distinct CDR3 sequences; roughly 43% occur a single time. The ten biggest clones cover roughly 24% of the sample.

Material: blood. This clonotype was sampled from a human donor in good health.

This receptor carries the CDR3 CAWTTSTESYGYTF. The bases are TGTGCCTGGACCACCTCAACGGAGAGCTATGGCTACACCTTC. The rearranged segments are TRBV30 and TRBJ1-2; the D gene cannot be resolved reliably. V and J lose 4 bases and 4 bases, and a span of 16 bases separates them. Via the germline V gene (reference sequence), CDR1 is GTSNPN and CDR2 SVGIG. Including the terminal cysteine and phenylalanine, the CDR3 comprises 14 residues. Just CDR3 DNA is preserved here, 42 bases in frame from base 1. The full variable domain, with segments outside the CDR3 supplied by the reference TRBV30 and TRBJ1-2 proteins, appears as SQTIHQWPATLVQPVGSPLSLECTVEGTSNPNLYWYRQAAGRGLQLLFYSVGIGQISSEVPQNLSASRPQDRQFILSSKKLLLSDSGFYLCAWTTSTESYGYTFGSGTRLTVV.